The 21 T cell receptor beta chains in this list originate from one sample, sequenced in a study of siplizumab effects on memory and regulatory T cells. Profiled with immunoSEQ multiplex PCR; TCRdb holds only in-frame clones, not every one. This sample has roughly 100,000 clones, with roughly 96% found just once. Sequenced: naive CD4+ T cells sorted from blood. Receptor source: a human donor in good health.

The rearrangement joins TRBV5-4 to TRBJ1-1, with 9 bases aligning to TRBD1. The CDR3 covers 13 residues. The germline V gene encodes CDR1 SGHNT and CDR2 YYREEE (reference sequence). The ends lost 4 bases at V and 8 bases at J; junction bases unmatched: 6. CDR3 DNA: TGTGCCAGCAGCGTAACAGGGGGCGGGGAAGCTTTCTTT. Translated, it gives CASSVTGGGEAFF. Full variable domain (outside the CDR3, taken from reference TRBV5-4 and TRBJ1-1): ETGVTQSPTHLIKTRGQQVTLRCSSQSGHNTVSWYQQALGQGPQFIFQYYREEENGRGNFPPRFSGLQFPNYSSELNVNALELDDSALYLCASSVTGGGEAFFGQGTRLTVV.

CDR3 sequence (DNA): TGTGCCAGCAGTGGAGGGGCTAACTCTGGGGCCAACGTCCTGACTTTC. It codes for CASSGGANSGANVLTF. This chain connects TRBV6-1 to TRBJ2-6; perhaps D is TRBD1 or TRBD2 (5 bases each). Germline CDR1 and CDR2: MNHNS and SASEGT. The CDR3 consists of 16 residues. V was cut by 4 bases and J by 0 bases, with 10 bases left in between.

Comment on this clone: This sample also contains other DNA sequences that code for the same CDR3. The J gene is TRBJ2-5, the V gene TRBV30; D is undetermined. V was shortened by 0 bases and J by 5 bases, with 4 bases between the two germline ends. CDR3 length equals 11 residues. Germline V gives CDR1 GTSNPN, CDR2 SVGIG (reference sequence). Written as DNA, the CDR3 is TGTGCCTGGAGTGTACGGGAGACCCAGTACTTC. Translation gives CAWSVRETQYF.

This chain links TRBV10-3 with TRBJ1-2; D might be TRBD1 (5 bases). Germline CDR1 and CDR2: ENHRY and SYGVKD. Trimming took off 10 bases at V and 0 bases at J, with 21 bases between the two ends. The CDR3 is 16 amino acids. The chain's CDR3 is CATAPGLQNANYGYTF. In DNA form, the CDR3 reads TGTGCCACTGCCCCGGGACTCCAGAACGCTAACTATGGCTACACCTTC.

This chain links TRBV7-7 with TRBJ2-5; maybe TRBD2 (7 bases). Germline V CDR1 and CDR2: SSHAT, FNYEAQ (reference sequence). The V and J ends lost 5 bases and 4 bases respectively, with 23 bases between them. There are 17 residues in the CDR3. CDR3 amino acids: CASSLLMGGGRGETQYF. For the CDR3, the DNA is TGTGCCAGCAGCCTCTTAATGGGGGGGGGCCGTGGAGAGACCCAGTACTTC.

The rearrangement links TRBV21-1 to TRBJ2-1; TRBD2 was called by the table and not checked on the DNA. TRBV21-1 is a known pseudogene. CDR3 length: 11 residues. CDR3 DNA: TGTGCCAGCGCGCCTGGGAGTGAGCAGTTCTTC. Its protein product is CASAPGSEQFF.

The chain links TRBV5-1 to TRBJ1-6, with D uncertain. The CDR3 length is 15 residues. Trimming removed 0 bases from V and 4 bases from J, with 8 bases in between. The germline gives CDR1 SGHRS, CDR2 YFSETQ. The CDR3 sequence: CASSLEMGYNSPLHF. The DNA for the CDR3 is TGCGCCAGCAGCTTGGAAATGGGTTATAATTCACCCCTCCACTTT.

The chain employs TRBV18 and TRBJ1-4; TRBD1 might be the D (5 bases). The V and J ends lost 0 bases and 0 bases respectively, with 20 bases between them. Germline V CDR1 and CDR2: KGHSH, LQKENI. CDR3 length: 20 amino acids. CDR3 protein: CASSPPQGGRFRTTNEKLFF. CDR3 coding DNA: TGTGCCAGCTCACCACCGCAGGGCGGGCGGTTTCGAACAACTAATGAAAAACTGTTTTTT.

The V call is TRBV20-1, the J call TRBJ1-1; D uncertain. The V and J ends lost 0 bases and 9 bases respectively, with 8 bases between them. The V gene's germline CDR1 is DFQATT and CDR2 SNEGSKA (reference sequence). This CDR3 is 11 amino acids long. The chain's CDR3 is CSARDHLKAFF. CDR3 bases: TGCAGTGCTAGAGATCACCTTAAAGCTTTCTTT.

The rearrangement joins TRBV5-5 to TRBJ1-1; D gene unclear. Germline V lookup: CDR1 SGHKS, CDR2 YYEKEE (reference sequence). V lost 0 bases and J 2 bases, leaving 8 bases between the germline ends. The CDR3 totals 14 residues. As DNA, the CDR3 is TGTGCCAGCAGCTTGGCCAGTGGCAACACTGAAGCTTTCTTT. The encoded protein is CASSLASGNTEAFF.

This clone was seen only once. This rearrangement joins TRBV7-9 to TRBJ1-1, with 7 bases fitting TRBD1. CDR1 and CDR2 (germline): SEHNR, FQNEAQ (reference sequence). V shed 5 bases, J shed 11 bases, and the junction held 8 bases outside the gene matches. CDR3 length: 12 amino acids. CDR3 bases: TGTGCCAGCAGCCCCTCCGACAGGGACGCTTTCTTT. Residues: CASSPSDRDAFF.

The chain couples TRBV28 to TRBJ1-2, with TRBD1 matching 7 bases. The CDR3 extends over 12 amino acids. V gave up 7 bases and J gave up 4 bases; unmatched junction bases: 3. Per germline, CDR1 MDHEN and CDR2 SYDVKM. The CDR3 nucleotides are TGTGCCAGCACGACAGGGTCCTATGGCTACACCTTC. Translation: CASTTGSYGYTF.

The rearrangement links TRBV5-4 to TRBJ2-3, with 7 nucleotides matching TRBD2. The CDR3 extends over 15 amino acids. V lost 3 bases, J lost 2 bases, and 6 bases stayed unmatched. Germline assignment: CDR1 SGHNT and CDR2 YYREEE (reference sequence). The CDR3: CASSSRDYYTDTQYF. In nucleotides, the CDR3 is TGTGCCAGCAGCTCCCGGGACTACTACACAGATACGCAGTATTTT.

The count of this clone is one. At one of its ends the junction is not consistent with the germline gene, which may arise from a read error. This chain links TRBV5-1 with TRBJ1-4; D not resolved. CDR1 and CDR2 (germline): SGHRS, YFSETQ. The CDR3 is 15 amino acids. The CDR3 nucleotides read TGCGCCCGCAGCTTGGAAGGGAGTGCTAATGAAAAACTGTTTTTT. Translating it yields CARSLEGSANEKLFF.

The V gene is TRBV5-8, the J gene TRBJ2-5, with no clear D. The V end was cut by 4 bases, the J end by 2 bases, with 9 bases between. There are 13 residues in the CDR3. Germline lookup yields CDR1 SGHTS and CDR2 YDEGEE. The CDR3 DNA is TGTGCCAGCAGCGCCGGGCGACAAGAGACCCAGTACTTC. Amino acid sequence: CASSAGRQETQYF.

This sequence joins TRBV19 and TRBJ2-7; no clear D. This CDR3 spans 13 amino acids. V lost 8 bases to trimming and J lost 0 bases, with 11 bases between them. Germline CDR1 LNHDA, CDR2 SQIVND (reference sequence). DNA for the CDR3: TGTGCCAGTCAACAACCGAGCTCCTACGAGCAGTACTTC. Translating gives CASQQPSSYEQYF.

DNA for the CDR3: TGTGCCAGCAAGGTGGCTTTCTTT. The encoded protein is CASKVAFF. The chain has TRBV25-1 and TRBJ1-1; D unresolved. Trimming took 7 bases from V and 11 from J, leaving 5 bases between them. The CDR3 extends over 8 amino acids. CDR1 and CDR2 (germline): MGHDK, SYGVNS.

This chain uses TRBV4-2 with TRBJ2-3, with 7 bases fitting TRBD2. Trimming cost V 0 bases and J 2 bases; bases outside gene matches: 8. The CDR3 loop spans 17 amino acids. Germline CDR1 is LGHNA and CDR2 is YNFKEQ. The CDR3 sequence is CASSQEGSSGLTDTQYF. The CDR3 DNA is TGTGCCAGCAGCCAAGAGGGGTCTAGCGGACTCACAGATACGCAGTATTTT.

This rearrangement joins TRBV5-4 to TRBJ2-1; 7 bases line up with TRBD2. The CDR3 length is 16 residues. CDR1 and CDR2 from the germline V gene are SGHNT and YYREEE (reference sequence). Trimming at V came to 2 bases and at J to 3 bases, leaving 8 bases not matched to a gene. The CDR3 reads CASSLGLVAGYNEQFF. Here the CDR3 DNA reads TGTGCCAGCAGCTTAGGACTAGTAGCGGGCTACAATGAGCAGTTCTTC.

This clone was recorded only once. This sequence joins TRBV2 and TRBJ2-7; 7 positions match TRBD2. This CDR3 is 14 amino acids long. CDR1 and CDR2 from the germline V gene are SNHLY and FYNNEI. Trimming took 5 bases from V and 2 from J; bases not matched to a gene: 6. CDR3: CASSLKGGPYEQYF. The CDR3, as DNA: TGTGCCAGCAGTCTCAAGGGAGGGCCCTACGAGCAGTACTTC.

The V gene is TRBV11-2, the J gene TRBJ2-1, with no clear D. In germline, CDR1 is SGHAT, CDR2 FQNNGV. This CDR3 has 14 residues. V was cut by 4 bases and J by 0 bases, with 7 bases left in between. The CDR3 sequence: CASSYLRSYNEQFF. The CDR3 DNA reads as TGTGCCAGCAGCTACCTACGCTCCTACAATGAGCAGTTCTTC. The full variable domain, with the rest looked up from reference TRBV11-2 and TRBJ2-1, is EAGVAQSPRYKIIEKRQSVAFWCNPISGHATLYWYQQILGQGPKLLIQFQNNGVVDDSQLPKDRFSAERLKGVDSTLKIQPAKLEDSAVYLCASSYLRSYNEQFFGPGTRLTVL.